One and the same sample provided the 15 T cell receptor beta chains below, sequenced in a study of Graves' ophthalmopathy and Graves' hyperthyroidism. TCR beta CDR3 regions were amplified from RNA transcripts. The library came from an HTBI-primed first-round RT-PCR and a second-round multiplex PCR. Via MiXCR, TCRdb re-called the multiplex PCR reads, giving one row per CDR3 protein. Among fewer than 350,000 distinct CDR3 sequences, 17% were seen once, and the ten largest hold over 9%. The sequenced sample consisted of peripheral blood. All receptors derive from an adult man with Graves' ophthalmopathy.

V usage is TRBV28 and J usage is TRBJ2-7; 7 positions match TRBD1. Unmatched junction bases numbered 5, after V lost 3 bases and J lost 0 bases. This CDR3 has 15 residues. Germline CDR1 is MDHEN and CDR2 is SYDVKM. CDR3 loop: CASSFPTGSSYEQYF. DNA for the CDR3: TGTGCCAGCAGTTTCCCGACAGGGTCCTCCTACGAGCAGTACTTC. The variable domain in full, with the rest retrieved from reference TRBV28 and TRBJ2-7, is DVKVTQSSRYLVKRTGEKVFLECVQDMDHENMFWYRQDPGLGLRLIYFSYDVKMKEKGDIPEGYSVSREKKERFSLILESASTNQTSMYLCASSFPTGSSYEQYFGPGTRLTVT.

This clonotype was observed many times. The CDR3 loop reads CASSLQRLDRGRGSPLHF. The CDR3 DNA is TGTGCCAGCAGCCTACAAAGGCTGGACAGGGGGCGAGGTTCACCCCTCCACTTT. The chain employs TRBV7-9 and TRBJ1-6, with 11 bases lining up with TRBD1. This CDR3 is built from 18 residues. With 5 bases clipped from V and 9 bases from J, the junction kept 15 bases outside the gene matches. Germline V gene sequence: CDR1 SEHNR, CDR2 FQNEAQ (reference sequence).

This clonotype was recorded at least ten times. The rearrangement links TRBV28 to TRBJ2-7; 7 bases line up with TRBD1. The CDR3 extends over 15 amino acids. Trimming took 5 bases from V and 5 from J; bases not matched to a gene: 12. In germline, CDR1 is MDHEN, CDR2 SYDVKM. The CDR3 region has the DNA TGTGCCAGCAGTCCCAGCACAGGGGCCATCAACGAGCAGTACTTC. This sequence encodes CASSPSTGAINEQYF. Full variable domain (rest looked up from reference TRBV28 and TRBJ2-7): DVKVTQSSRYLVKRTGEKVFLECVQDMDHENMFWYRQDPGLGLRLIYFSYDVKMKEKGDIPEGYSVSREKKERFSLILESASTNQTSMYLCASSPSTGAINEQYFGPGTRLTVT.

This clonotype was seen repeatedly, ten times or more. DNA of the CDR3: TGTGCCAGCAGCTTAGGGGGGCATACTGAAGCTTTCTTT. As protein: CASSLGGHTEAFF. The chain employs TRBV7-9 and TRBJ1-1, with D tentatively TRBD1 (6 bases). Trimming cost V 1 base and J 5 bases, with 8 bases left between them. Germline values: CDR1 SEHNR, CDR2 FQNEAQ (reference sequence). This CDR3 is built from 13 residues.

This clonotype was counted at least ten times. The chain combines TRBV20-1 with TRBJ2-5, with 7 positions matching TRBD2. The CDR3 is made up of 13 amino acids. Germline CDR1 and CDR2: DFQATT and SNEGSKA (reference sequence). Trimming took 3 bases from V and 2 from J; bases not matched to a gene: 3. CDR3 coding DNA: TGCAGTGCTAGTGGTAGCGGGCAAGAGACCCAGTACTTC. It yields the protein CSASGSGQETQYF.

This clonotype occurred many times. This chain uses TRBV10-3 with TRBJ2-2, with 10 bases lining up with TRBD2. The CDR3 has 19 residues. With V trimmed by 6 bases and J by 2 bases, 15 bases remained unmatched. Germline CDR1 ENHRY, CDR2 SYGVKD. Here the CDR3 reads CAIRKSRGLADTNTGELFF. CDR3 DNA: TGTGCCATCAGAAAATCCCGAGGACTAGCGGACACCAACACCGGGGAGCTGTTTTTT.

This clonotype was detected many times. The V and J genes are TRBV15 and TRBJ1-6, with 9 bases matching TRBD1. Germline CDR1 and CDR2: LNHNV and YYDKDF (reference sequence). After removal of 3 bases from V and 7 bases from J, the junction contained 7 bases not matched to a gene. CDR3 length: 16 amino acids. CDR3 amino acids: CATSSPQGAGNSPLHF. The CDR3 DNA sequence: TGTGCCACCAGCAGCCCACAGGGGGCCGGGAATTCACCCCTCCACTTT.

This clonotype has ten or more counts. The chain employs TRBV6-1 and TRBJ2-2, with 7 bases aligning to TRBD2. V was clipped by 7 bases and J by 0 bases; unmatched bases: 5. Germline V gives CDR1 MNHNS, CDR2 SASEGT. The CDR3 is made up of 15 amino acids. In DNA, the CDR3 is TGTGCCAGCAACCGCGGGGGTTCGAACACCGGGGAGCTGTTTTTT. This codes for CASNRGGSNTGELFF.

In the case of this clonotype: An end of the junction does not agree with germline; a read error may underlie this. The gene calls are TRBV6-2 or TRBV6-3 and TRBJ2-7, with D hard to call. The CDR3 extends over 12 amino acids. From germline, CDR1 is MNHEY and CDR2 SVGEGT. In nucleotides, the CDR3 is TGTGCCAGCAGTTACTCGCTCTACGGGCAGTACTTC. Protein product: CASSYSLYGQYF.

The J gene is TRBJ2-5, the V gene TRBV12-3 or TRBV12-4; 11 nucleotides line up with TRBD1. V shed 1 base, J shed 4 bases, and the junction held 11 bases outside the gene matches. The CDR3 totals 18 residues. CDR3 nucleotides: TGTGCCAGCAGTTTAGGGGACTTGGGGGACAGGGGGTCAGAGACCCAGTACTTC. It yields the protein CASSLGDLGDRGSETQYF.

The chain is built from TRBV2 and TRBJ1-1, with TRBD1 as a possible D gene (6 bases). CDR3 length: 15 amino acids. Germline CDR1 reads SNHLY; CDR2 reads FYNNEI. The V and J ends lost 4 bases and 0 bases respectively, with 12 bases between them. The CDR3, as DNA: TGTGCCAGCAGTGCGGACAGAAGTATGAACACTGAAGCTTTCTTT. Amino acid sequence: CASSADRSMNTEAFF. The variable domain in full, completed from reference TRBV2 and TRBJ1-1, reads EPEVTQTPSHQVTQMGQEVILRCVPISNHLYFYWYRQILGQKVEFLVSFYNNEISEKSEIFDDQFSVERPDGSNFTLKIRSTKLEDSAMYFCASSADRSMNTEAFFGQGTRLTVV.

This clonotype was recorded many times. A junction end diverges from the germline sequence, so it may reflect a read error. The chain is built from TRBV6-2 or TRBV6-3 and TRBJ1-2; 9 bases are a match to TRBD1. Germline CDR1 reads MNHEY; CDR2 reads SVGEGT. The CDR3 length is 16 residues. In nucleotides, the CDR3 is TGTGTCAGCACCTCGACCCGGGACAGGGCCCACTATGGCTACACCTTC. Protein product: CVSTSTRDRAHYGYTF.

This clonotype has a count of ten or more. The CDR3 here is CASSFEALGGYTF. CDR3 DNA sequence: TGTGCCAGCAGTTTTGAGGCCCTGGGGGGCTACACCTTC. The chain couples TRBV12-3 or TRBV12-4 to TRBJ1-2; D remains unclear. CDR3 length equals 13 residues. The V end was cut by 3 bases, the J end by 8 bases, with 13 bases between.

This clonotype showed up many times. The rearrangement joins TRBV25-1 to TRBJ2-2; 8 positions agree with TRBD1. The V and J ends lost 10 bases and 0 bases, in that order; junction bases with no gene match: 10. The CDR3 is 16 residues long. The V gene's germline CDR1 is MGHDK and CDR2 SYGVNS. Written as DNA, the CDR3 is TGTGCCACCGAGAGCGACAGGGGCTCGAACACCGGGGAGCTGTTTTTT. Protein product: CATESDRGSNTGELFF.

This clonotype showed up many times. V usage is TRBV2 and J usage is TRBJ1-5; unclear D gene. Germline V CDR1 and CDR2: SNHLY, FYNNEI. V lost 1 base and J lost 0, with 10 bases in between. The CDR3 covers 16 residues. The chain's CDR3 is CASSEGTVYSNQPQHF. In DNA, the CDR3 is TGTGCCAGCAGTGAAGGCACGGTTTATAGCAATCAGCCCCAGCATTTT.